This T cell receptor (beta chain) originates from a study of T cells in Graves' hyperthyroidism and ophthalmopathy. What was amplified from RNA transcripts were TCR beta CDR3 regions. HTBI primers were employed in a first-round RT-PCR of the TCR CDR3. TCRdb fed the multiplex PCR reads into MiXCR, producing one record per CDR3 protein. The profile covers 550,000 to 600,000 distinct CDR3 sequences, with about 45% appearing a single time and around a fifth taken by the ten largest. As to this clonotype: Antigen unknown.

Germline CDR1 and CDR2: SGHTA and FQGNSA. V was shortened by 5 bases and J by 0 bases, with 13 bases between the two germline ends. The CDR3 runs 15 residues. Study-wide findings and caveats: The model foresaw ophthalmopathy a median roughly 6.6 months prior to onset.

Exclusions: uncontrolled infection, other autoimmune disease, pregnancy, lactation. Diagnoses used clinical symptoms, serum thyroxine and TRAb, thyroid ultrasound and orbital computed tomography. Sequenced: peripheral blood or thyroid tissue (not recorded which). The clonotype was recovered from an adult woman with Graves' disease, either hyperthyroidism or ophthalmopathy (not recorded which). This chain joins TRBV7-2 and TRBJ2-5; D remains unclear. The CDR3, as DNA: TGTGCCAGCAGCCAGAACAGAGCGTACCAAGAGACCCAGTACTTC. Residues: CASSQNRAYQETQYF.